This T cell receptor beta chain was recovered during a study of response to subunit inactivated influenza vaccine. The CDR3 sequence is 17 residues long. Germline CDR1 and CDR2: MNHEY and SMNVEV (reference sequence). Trimming removed 5 bases from V and 9 bases from J, with 27 bases in between. TCRdb fed the RT-PCR reads into MiXCR, producing one record per CDR3 protein. Of 600,000 to 700,000 distinct CDR3 sequences listed, 13% to 15% are singletons. A word on this clonotype: Its matching antigen is unknown.

Broader study findings: A suggestion made by the authors is that each seasonal influenza vaccination recruits few new T cells.

The chain recombines TRBV27 with TRBJ2-3; perhaps D is TRBD1 or TRBD2 (5 bases each). This clonotype was obtained from a man in his forties or fifties who received an inactivated influenza vaccine. This sample comprised PBMCs from blood, obtained approximately 15 days before vaccination. The CDR3 loop reads CASSPGAGRQTQGTQYF. In DNA form, the CDR3 reads TGTGCCAGCAGTCCGGGCGCAGGGAGACAGACCCAGGGCACGCAGTATTTT.